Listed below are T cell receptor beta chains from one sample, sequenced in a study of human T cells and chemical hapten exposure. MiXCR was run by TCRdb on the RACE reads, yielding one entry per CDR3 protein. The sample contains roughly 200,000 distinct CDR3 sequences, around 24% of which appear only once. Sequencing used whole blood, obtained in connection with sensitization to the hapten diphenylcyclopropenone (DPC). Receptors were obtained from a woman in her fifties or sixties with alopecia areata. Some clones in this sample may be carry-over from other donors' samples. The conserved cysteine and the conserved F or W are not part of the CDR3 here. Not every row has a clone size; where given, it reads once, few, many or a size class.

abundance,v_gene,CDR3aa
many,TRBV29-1,SIRVGPYEQY
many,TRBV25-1,ASSAGWTNTEAF
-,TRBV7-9,ASGRANYGYT
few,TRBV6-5,ASSYSGPRVTDTQY
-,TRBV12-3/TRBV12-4,ASSSGGYQETQY
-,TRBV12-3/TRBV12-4,ASSFGASPYNEQF
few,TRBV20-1,SAYPRGTGGQETQY
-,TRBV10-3,AISGNTDTQY
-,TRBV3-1,ASSARRQGNEKLF
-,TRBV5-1,ASSFKTSGNEQF
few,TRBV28,ASSWSGRVGQPQH
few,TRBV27,ASSLGYQETQY
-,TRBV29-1,SALSPAGVGETQY
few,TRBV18,ASSLIQETEAF
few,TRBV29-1,SVVGGLYTQY
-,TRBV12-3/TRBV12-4,ASSLSPGGGQETQY
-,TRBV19,ASSGQHRGRVYEQY
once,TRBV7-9,ASSPRAVQNTEAF
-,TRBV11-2,ASTLDRGPDKLF
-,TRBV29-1,SVAPTGIQETQY